This entry lists 18 T cell receptor beta chains sequenced from one sample in a study of blood T cell repertoires in COVID-19. Assay: immunoSEQ multiplex PCR; the TCRdb copy retains only in-frame clones and omits some. Here the sample spans about 89,000 clones, about nine tenths being singletons. The sample taken for sequencing was peripheral blood. These receptors came from a male donor with acute or convalescent COVID-19.

The chain links TRBV12-5 to TRBJ2-5; TRBD2 matches at 7 bases. The CDR3 sequence is 13 residues long. Looked up from germline, CDR1 is LGHNT and CDR2 is FRNRAP. The J segment lost 5 bases and the V segment lost 5 bases, leaving 5 bases of the junction unmatched. CDR3 DNA: TGTGCTAGTGGTGGGGGGGTTTGGGAGACCCAGTACTTC. Translating gives CASGGGVWETQYF.

This clone has just a few counts. The chain joins TRBV6-5 to TRBJ2-7, with TRBD2 as a possible D gene (6 bases). This CDR3 region has 13 residues. Germline CDR1 MNHEY, CDR2 SVGAGI. The ends were cut back, 7 bases at V and 3 bases at J, with 13 bases in the middle. This chain's CDR3 is CASMGGWGYEQYF. The CDR3, as DNA: TGTGCCAGCATGGGGGGATGGGGCTACGAGCAGTACTTC.

This clone has only one observation. DNA of the CDR3: TGTGCCTGGGGACTTGAGACAGGGGTTAATGAAAAACTGTTTTTT. Residues: CAWGLETGVNEKLFF. The gene calls are TRBV30 and TRBJ1-4; TRBD1 matches 8 bases. V dropped 5 bases and J dropped 4; count of bases not matched to a gene: 9. The CDR3 is 15 residues long. Germline-derived CDR1 and CDR2 are GTSNPN and SVGIG (reference sequence).

The chain has TRBV13 and TRBJ2-3; 8 positions match TRBD2. Germline V lookup: CDR1 PRHDT, CDR2 FYEKMQ (reference sequence). V shed 5 bases, J shed 2 bases, and the junction held 12 bases outside the gene matches. This CDR3 region has 17 residues. The CDR3 loop reads CASSLLVIGGVTDTQYF. The CDR3 DNA is TGTGCCAGCAGCCTCCTGGTGATCGGGGGGGTCACAGATACGCAGTATTTT.

The J gene is TRBJ2-3, the V gene TRBV5-4; 12 nucleotides match TRBD2. Losses at the gene ends were 4 bases for V and 5 bases for J; bases not matched to a gene: 11. CDR1 SGHNT and CDR2 YYREEE come from the germline V gene (reference sequence). This CDR3 spans 17 amino acids. CDR3 loop: CASSQGPSGGAEDTQYF. The DNA for the CDR3 is TGTGCCAGCAGCCAGGGCCCTAGCGGGGGGGCTGAAGATACGCAGTATTTT.

The chain is built from TRBV9 and TRBJ2-1, with TRBD1 matching over 8 bases. The CDR3 is 15 residues long. The junction had 4 bases not matched to a gene; V was cut back by 3 bases and J by 2 bases. CDR1 is SGDLS and CDR2 is YYNGEE in the germline V gene. The CDR3 sequence: CASSEETGAYNEQFF. DNA of the CDR3: TGTGCCAGCAGCGAAGAGACAGGGGCCTACAATGAGCAGTTCTTC.

The chain recombines TRBV10-3 with TRBJ1-2; maybe TRBD1 (5 bases). This CDR3 region has 14 residues. Deletions cut 1 base from V and 8 bases from J, with 14 bases between. Germline loops: CDR1 ENHRY, CDR2 SYGVKD. CDR3 in DNA: TGTGCCATCAGTGAGTTTCCTCAGGGAACCGGCTACACCTTC. It translates to CAISEFPQGTGYTF.

This clone was detected once. The J gene is TRBJ2-3, the V gene TRBV6-4; tentative D call: TRBD1 (6 bases). Deletions cut 0 bases from V and 0 bases from J, with 16 bases between. Per the germline V gene, CDR1 is MRHNA and CDR2 is SNTAGT. This CDR3 region has 18 residues. The CDR3 is CASSDSPAGTLSTDTQYF. The CDR3, as DNA: TGTGCCAGCAGTGACTCCCCCGCAGGGACACTAAGCACAGATACGCAGTATTTT.

The chain uses TRBV2 and TRBJ1-5; possibly TRBD1 for D (6 bases). Between the trimmed V and J ends, which lost 3 bases and 2 bases, there was a span of 14 bases. The CDR3 extends over 16 amino acids. Germline CDR1 SNHLY, CDR2 FYNNEI. The CDR3 nucleotides are TGTGCCAGCAGTGACTGGGCAGGGGTGCGCAATCAGCCCCAGCATTTT. Its protein is CASSDWAGVRNQPQHF.

The count of this clone is one. V gene TRBV2 combines with J gene TRBJ2-5, with 9 bases matching TRBD1. The V segment lost 6 bases and the J segment 4 bases; nucleotides outside the gene matches: 6. The CDR3 extends over 14 amino acids. Germline-derived CDR1 and CDR2 are SNHLY and FYNNEI. The CDR3 region has the DNA TGTGCCAGCAGGGTCACAGGGGGCGTAGAGACCCAGTACTTC. It translates to CASRVTGGVETQYF.

This chain joins TRBV2 and TRBJ1-1; D is possibly TRBD1 (6 bases). CDR1 and CDR2 from the germline V gene are SNHLY and FYNNEI. The CDR3 covers 16 residues. The ends were cut back, 0 bases at V and 0 bases at J, with 11 bases in the middle. The CDR3 DNA is TGTGCCAGCAGTGAAGCGACCCGGACAGTGAACACTGAAGCTTTCTTT. Translation gives CASSEATRTVNTEAFF.

V usage is TRBV2 and J usage is TRBJ1-5; 10 bases are shared with TRBD1. Unmatched junction bases numbered 5, after V lost 6 bases and J lost 3 bases. The CDR3 runs to 15 residues. CDR1 is SNHLY and CDR2 is FYNNEI in the germline V gene. In nucleotides, the CDR3 is TGTGCCAGCAGCAGAGGGACAGGGGTCAATCAGCCCCAGCATTTT. Amino acids: CASSRGTGVNQPQHF. The variable domain in full, completed from reference TRBV2 and TRBJ1-5, reads EPEVTQTPSHQVTQMGQEVILRCVPISNHLYFYWYRQILGQKVEFLVSFYNNEISEKSEIFDDQFSVERPDGSNFTLKIRSTKLEDSAMYFCASSRGTGVNQPQHFGDGTRLSIL.

The J gene is TRBJ1-2, the V gene TRBV9; D gene uncertain. In germline, CDR1 is SGDLS, CDR2 YYNGEE. V lost 0 bases to trimming and J lost 8 bases, with 8 bases between them. CDR3 size: 12 residues. The CDR3 region has the DNA TGTGCCAGCAGCGTAGGCCCGGGGGGCTACACCTTC. It yields the protein CASSVGPGGYTF.

The gene calls are TRBV18 and TRBJ1-5, with D possibly being TRBD1 (6 bases). The CDR3 runs 17 residues. The V end was cut by 4 bases, the J end by 2 bases, with 18 bases between. CDR1 is KGHSH and CDR2 is LQKENI in the germline V gene. The CDR3 sequence is CASSRVLGADGNQPQHF. DNA for the CDR3: TGTGCCAGCTCACGGGTTCTGGGGGCGGACGGCAATCAGCCCCAGCATTTT.

In this sample, this clone turned up once. This sequence joins TRBV11-3 and TRBJ2-7; tentatively, D is TRBD1 (6 bases). The CDR3 sequence is 13 residues long. V dropped 1 base and J dropped 6 bases, with 10 bases sitting between them. The V gene's germline CDR1 is SGHNT and CDR2 YENEEA. The CDR3 reads CASSLGFRGEQYF. Here the CDR3 DNA reads TGTGCCAGCAGCTTAGGGTTCAGGGGCGAGCAGTACTTC.

Here the CDR3 reads CASSLGDIGYEQYF. The CDR3 region has the DNA TGCGCCAGCAGCTTAGGGGACATAGGCTACGAGCAGTACTTC. The J gene is TRBJ2-7, the V gene TRBV5-1; a weak D match, TRBD1 (6 bases). The CDR3 loop spans 14 amino acids. V shed 2 bases and J shed 3 bases, with 12 bases lying between them. The V gene's germline CDR1 is SGHRS and CDR2 YFSETQ.

The V and J genes are TRBV3-1 (or the pseudogene TRBV3-2) and TRBJ2-3; 13 nucleotides align to TRBD2. V lost 4 bases, J lost 1 base, and 2 bases stayed unmatched. The V gene's germline CDR1 is LGHDT and CDR2 YNNKEL (reference sequence). The CDR3 spans 16 residues. CDR3 sequence: CASSRGLAGGTDTQYF. In DNA, the CDR3 is TGTGCCAGCAGCCGAGGACTAGCGGGGGGCACAGATACGCAGTATTTT.

The chain has TRBV2 and TRBJ2-7; TRBD1 matches 8 bases. Looked up from germline, CDR1 is SNHLY and CDR2 is FYNNEI. Unmatched junction bases numbered 14, after V lost 7 bases and J lost 3 bases. The length of the CDR3 is 16 residues. The CDR3 region is CASILGRGRAVYEQYF. CDR3 sequence (DNA): TGTGCCAGCATTCTGGGCAGGGGGCGCGCAGTCTACGAGCAGTACTTC.